Shown below are 2 T cell receptor beta chains from a single sample sequenced in a study of OX40 agonist ivuxolimab in advanced cancers. Measured with immunoSEQ multiplex PCR; TCRdb has only the in-frame clones, and not every one. This table holds about 69,000 clones, around 90% found once. The sequencing used CD4+ or CD8+ T cells sorted from blood, collected in a trial of the OX40 agonist ivuxolimab. The receptors come from an adult with an advanced solid tumor such as melanoma, head and neck, liver or kidney cancer.

The V and J genes are TRBV29-1 and TRBJ1-2; 9 bases are shared with TRBD1. This CDR3 is built from 13 residues. V dropped 4 bases and J dropped 3; count of bases not matched to a gene: 3. Germline values: CDR1 SQVTM, CDR2 ANQGSEA. The CDR3 DNA reads as TGCAGCGTTGGGGACAGGGTCGACTATGGCTACACCTTC. It encodes CSVGDRVDYGYTF.

This chain uses TRBV5-1 with TRBJ2-1; the D gene is possibly TRBD2 (6 bases). The CDR3 runs 15 residues. V lost 0 bases and J 14 bases, leaving 21 bases between the germline ends. The germline V gene encodes CDR1 SGHRS and CDR2 YFSETQ. DNA for the CDR3: TGCGCCAGCAGCTTGGCGGGAGAGAGGACCACCACTAAGTTCTTC. Amino acids: CASSLAGERTTTKFF.